This T cell receptor (beta chain) was obtained from a study of metastatic and nonmetastatic thyroid tumors. Thyroid surgery had not been preceded by any treatment in any patient. In the authors' workflow: Clinicopathological groups of papillary thyroid cancer showed CDR3 differences that were used to build a distant-metastasis classifier. TCRdb called clones again from the PCR reads with MiXCR. For this entry, the V and J calls and clone size follow TCRdb and not the study's own pipeline. The profile shows 23,000 or so clones, 20% to 30% of them singletons. This clone was recorded many times. V was clipped by 5 bases and J by 2 bases, with 10 bases between them. CDR1 is SGHAT, CDR2 FQNNGV, per germline. This CDR3 contains 14 residues.

The sequence came from a male donor with papillary thyroid cancer or a benign thyroid nodule (not recorded which). Some clones in this sample may be carry-over from other donors' samples. The sequenced sample was tumor tissue. The rearrangement links TRBV11-2 to TRBJ2-1; D might be TRBD2 (5 bases). The CDR3: CASSAERTYNEQFF. CDR3 nucleotide sequence: TGTGCCAGCAGCGCGGAGCGGACCTACAATGAGCAGTTCTTC. Full variable domain (remainder filled in from reference TRBV11-2 and TRBJ2-1): EAGVAQSPRYKIIEKRQSVAFWCNPISGHATLYWYQQILGQGPKLLIQFQNNGVVDDSQLPKDRFSAERLKGVDSTLKIQPAKLEDSAVYLCASSAERTYNEQFFGPGTRLTVL.